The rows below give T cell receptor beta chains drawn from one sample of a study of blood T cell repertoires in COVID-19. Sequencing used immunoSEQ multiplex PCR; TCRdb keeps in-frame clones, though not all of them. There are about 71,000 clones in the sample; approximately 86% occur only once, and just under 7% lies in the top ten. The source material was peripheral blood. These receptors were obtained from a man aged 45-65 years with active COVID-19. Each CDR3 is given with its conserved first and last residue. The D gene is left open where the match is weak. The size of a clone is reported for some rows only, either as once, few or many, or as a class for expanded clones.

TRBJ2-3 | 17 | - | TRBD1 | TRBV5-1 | CASSDLTGGRSTDTQYF | TGCGCCAGCAGCGACCTGACAGGGGGCAGAAGCACAGATACGCAGTATTTT
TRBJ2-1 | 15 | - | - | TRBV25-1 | CASSETGGINNEQFF | TGTGCCAGCAGTGAGACCGGCGGAATAAACAATGAGCAGTTCTTC
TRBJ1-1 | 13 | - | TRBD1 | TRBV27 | CASSSTGIAEAFF | TGTGCCAGCAGCTCGACAGGGATCGCTGAAGCTTTCTTT
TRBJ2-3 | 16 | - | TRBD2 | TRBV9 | CASSVAQRGGTDTQYF | TGTGCCAGCAGCGTAGCCCAGCGGGGTGGGACAGATACGCAGTATTTT
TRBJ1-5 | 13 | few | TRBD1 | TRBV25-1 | CASSGTGNQPQHF | TGTGCCAGCAGTGGGACAGGGAATCAGCCCCAGCATTTT
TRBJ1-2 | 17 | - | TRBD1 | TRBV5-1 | CASSLTSTKTGVDGYTF | TGCGCCAGCAGCTTAACGAGCACAAAGACAGGGGTTGATGGCTACACCTTC
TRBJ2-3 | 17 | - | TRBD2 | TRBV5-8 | CASSGGLAGGVTDTQYF | TGTGCCAGCAGCGGAGGACTAGCGGGAGGGGTCACAGATACGCAGTATTTT
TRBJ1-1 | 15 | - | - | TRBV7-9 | CASSLLQGMNTEAFF | TGTGCCAGCAGCTTACTCCAGGGCATGAACACTGAAGCTTTCTTT
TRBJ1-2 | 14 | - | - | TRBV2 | CASSERVSHYGYTF | TGTGCCAGCAGTGAACGGGTCTCGCACTATGGCTACACCTTC
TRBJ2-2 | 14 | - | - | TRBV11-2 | CASSPSPVTGELFF | TGTGCCAGCAGCCCTAGCCCCGTCACCGGGGAGCTGTTTTTT
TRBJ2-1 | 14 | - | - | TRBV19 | CASSPVALYNEQFF | TGTGCCAGTAGTCCGGTCGCCCTCTACAATGAGCAGTTCTTC
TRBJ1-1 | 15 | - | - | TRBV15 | CATSRGGLLNTEAFF | TGTGCCACCAGCAGAGGAGGTTTACTAAACACTGAAGCTTTCTTT
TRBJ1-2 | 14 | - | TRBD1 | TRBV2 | CASSQQGAYYGYTF | TGTGCCAGCAGCCAACAGGGGGCTTACTATGGCTACACCTTC
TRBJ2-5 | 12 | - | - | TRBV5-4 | CASSLDRETQYF | TGTGCCAGCAGCTTGGACCGGGAGACCCAGTACTTC
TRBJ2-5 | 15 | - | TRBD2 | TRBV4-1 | CASSLQRGGPETQYF | TGCGCCAGCAGCCTCCAGCGGGGGGGCCCAGAGACCCAGTACTTC
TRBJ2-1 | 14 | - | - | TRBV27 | CATRHAEGHNEQFF | TGTGCCACCCGACATGCGGAGGGCCACAATGAGCAGTTCTTC
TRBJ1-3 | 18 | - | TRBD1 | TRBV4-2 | CASSKWGQGSVSGNTIYF | TGTGCCAGCAGCAAATGGGGACAGGGTTCCGTGAGTGGAAACACCATATATTTT
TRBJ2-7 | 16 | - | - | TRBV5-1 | CASSLVGSTGKGEQYF | TGCGCCAGCAGCTTGGTCGGAAGTACAGGGAAAGGCGAGCAGTACTTC
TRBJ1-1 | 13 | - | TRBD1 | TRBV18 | CASSAGTGAEAFF | TGTGCCAGCTCAGCGGGGACAGGGGCTGAAGCTTTCTTT
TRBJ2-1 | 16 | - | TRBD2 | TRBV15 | CATSSRTSQGLNEQFF | TGTGCCACCAGCTCCCGGACTAGTCAGGGCCTCAATGAGCAGTTCTTC
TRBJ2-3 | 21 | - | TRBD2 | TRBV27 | CASSSLRWTSGYTTSTDTQYF | TGTGCCAGCAGTTCCCTACGATGGACTAGCGGGTACACGACTAGCACAGATACGCAGTATTTT
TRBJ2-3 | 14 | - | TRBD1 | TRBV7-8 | CASSKGARTDTQYF | TGTGCCAGCAGCAAGGGGGCACGCACAGATACGCAGTATTTT
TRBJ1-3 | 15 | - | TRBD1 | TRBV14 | CASSQTGGPGNTIYF | TGTGCCAGCAGCCAGACAGGGGGCCCTGGAAACACCATATATTTT
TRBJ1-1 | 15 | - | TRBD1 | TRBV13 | CASSPETGGATEAFF | TGTGCCAGCAGCCCGGAGACAGGGGGGGCCACTGAAGCTTTCTTT
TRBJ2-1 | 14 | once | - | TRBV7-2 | CASSLAYSRNEQFF | TGTGCCAGCAGCTTAGCGTACAGCAGAAATGAGCAGTTCTTC
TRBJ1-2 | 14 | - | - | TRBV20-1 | CSAGGGRAAYGYTF | TGCAGTGCTGGTGGGGGCAGGGCGGCCTATGGCTACACCTTC
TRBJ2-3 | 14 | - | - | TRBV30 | CAWSFGRTEDTQYF | TGTGCCTGGAGTTTTGGGCGCACGGAAGATACGCAGTATTTT
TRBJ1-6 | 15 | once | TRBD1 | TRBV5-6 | CASGRTGGGNSPLHF | TGTGCCAGCGGGCGGACAGGGGGAGGTAATTCACCCCTCCACTTT
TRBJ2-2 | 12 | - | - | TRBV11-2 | CASSFRQTELFF | TGTGCCAGCAGCTTTAGGCAGACAGAGCTGTTTTTT
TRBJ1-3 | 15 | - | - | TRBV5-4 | CASSFSAGSGNTIYF | TGTGCCAGCAGCTTTAGTGCAGGGTCTGGAAACACCATATATTTT
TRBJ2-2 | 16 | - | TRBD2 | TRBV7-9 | CASSPERGANTGELFF | TGTGCCAGCAGCCCAGAGCGGGGGGCGAACACCGGGGAGCTGTTTTTT
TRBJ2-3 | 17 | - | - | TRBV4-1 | CASSQGTLTGIADTQYF | TGCGCCAGCAGCCAGGGAACACTGACAGGTATCGCAGATACGCAGTATTTT
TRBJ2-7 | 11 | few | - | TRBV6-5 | CASRIGYEQYF | TGTGCCAGCAGGATCGGGTACGAGCAGTACTTC
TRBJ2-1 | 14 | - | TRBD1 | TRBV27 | CASSFGTGANEQFF | TGTGCCAGCAGTTTCGGGACAGGGGCCAATGAGCAGTTCTTC
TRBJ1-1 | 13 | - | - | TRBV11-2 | CASSFTRDTEAFF | TGTGCCAGCAGCTTCACCAGGGACACTGAAGCTTTCTTT
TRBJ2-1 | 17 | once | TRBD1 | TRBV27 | CASSLSIGTGGMNEQFF | TGTGCCAGCAGTTTATCCATAGGGACAGGGGGTATGAATGAGCAGTTCTTC
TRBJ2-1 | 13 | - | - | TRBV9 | CASSPQDGNEQFF | TGTGCCAGCAGCCCCCAAGACGGGAATGAGCAGTTCTTC
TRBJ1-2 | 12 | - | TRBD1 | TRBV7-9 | CASSLGQGGYTF | TGTGCCAGCAGCCTAGGACAGGGTGGCTACACCTTC
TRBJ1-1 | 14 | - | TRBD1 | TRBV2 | CASTDTGGGTEAFF | TGTGCCAGCACCGATACAGGGGGCGGCACTGAAGCTTTCTTT
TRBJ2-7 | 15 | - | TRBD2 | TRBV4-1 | CASSQDVAGTYEQYF | TGCGCCAGCAGCCAAGATGTAGCGGGTACCTACGAGCAGTACTTC
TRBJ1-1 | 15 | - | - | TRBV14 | CASSQLRGSGTKAFF | TGTGCCAGCAGCCAACTTCGGGGATCCGGGACTAAAGCTTTCTTT
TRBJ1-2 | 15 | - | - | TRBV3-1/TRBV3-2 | CASSRSEGESYGYTF | TGTGCCAGCAGCCGCTCAGAAGGGGAAAGCTATGGCTACACCTTC
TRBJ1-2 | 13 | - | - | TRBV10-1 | CASSPDGSYGYTF | TGCGCCAGCAGCCCAGACGGGTCCTATGGCTACACCTTC
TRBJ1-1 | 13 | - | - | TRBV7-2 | CASRPRGYTEAFF | TGTGCCAGCAGGCCTCGGGGTTACACTGAAGCTTTCTTT
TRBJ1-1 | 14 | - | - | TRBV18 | CASSRDTANTEAFF | TGTGCCAGCTCACGAGACACGGCGAACACTGAAGCTTTCTTT
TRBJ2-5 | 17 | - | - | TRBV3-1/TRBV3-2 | CASSQGSWGGHQETQYF | TGTGCCAGCAGCCAAGGGTCATGGGGGGGCCACCAAGAGACCCAGTACTTC
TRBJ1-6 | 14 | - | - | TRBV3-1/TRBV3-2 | CASSQGPYNSPLHF | TGTGCCAGCAGCCAGGGGCCCTATAATTCACCCCTCCACTTT
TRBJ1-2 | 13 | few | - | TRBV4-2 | CASSPTGDYGYTF | TGTGCCAGCAGCCCTACAGGTGACTATGGCTACACCTTC
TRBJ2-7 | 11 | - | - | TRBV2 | CASSERSPEYF | TGTGCCAGCAGTGAGAGATCTCCGGAGTACTTC
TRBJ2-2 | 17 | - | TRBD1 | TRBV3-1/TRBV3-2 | CASSQDPGTGKIGELFF | TGTGCCAGCAGCCAAGACCCAGGGACAGGGAAAATTGGGGAGCTGTTTTTT
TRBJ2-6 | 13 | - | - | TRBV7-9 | CASKEAGANVLTF | TGTGCCAGCAAGGAGGCTGGGGCCAACGTCCTGACTTTC
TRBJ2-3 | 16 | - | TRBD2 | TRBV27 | CASSFLAGGVPDTQYF | TGTGCCAGCAGTTTCCTAGCGGGAGGCGTGCCAGATACGCAGTATTTT
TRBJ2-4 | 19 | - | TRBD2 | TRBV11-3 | CASSLEAGGLAGAKNIQYF | TGTGCCAGCAGCTTAGAAGCGGGAGGACTTGCCGGAGCCAAAAACATTCAGTACTTC